This is a list of T cell receptor beta chains from one sample in a study of cytomegalovirus exposure and HLA in healthy donors. TCRdb keeps only in-frame clones here, not all; method: immunoSEQ multiplex PCR. Here the sample spans around 110,000 clones, roughly two thirds being singletons. Sequenced sample: PBMCs. Receptors were obtained from a woman aged 30 to 39 in good health and CMV-seronegative. Each CDR3 is given with its conserved first and last residue. The D gene is left open where the match is weak. Where a row states a size, it is once, few, many or the class of an expanded clone; other rows omit it.

DNA	CDR3	size	D	V	J
TGCGCCAGCAGCGTCGGACTAGCGGGAGGATCTGGTGAGCAGTTCTTC	CASSVGLAGGSGEQFF	few	TRBD2	TRBV5-1	TRBJ2-1
TGTGCCAGCAGCTTTCGGGGTGGCGAGCAGTACTTC	CASSFRGGEQYF	-	-	TRBV7-9	TRBJ2-7
TGTGCCAGTAAGAGAAGGGTGACTAGCGGGAGCCCCGCGGGTGACATTCAGTACTTC	CASKRRVTSGSPAGDIQYF	-	TRBD2	TRBV19	TRBJ2-4
TGTGCCAGCACCGGACAGGGGCCTAGCACAGATACGCAGTATTTT	CASTGQGPSTDTQYF	few	TRBD1	TRBV11-2	TRBJ2-3
TGTGCCAGCAGCCCTCCCAGTAACTATGGCTACACCTTC	CASSPPSNYGYTF	-	-	TRBV2	TRBJ1-2
TGTGCCAGCAGCTCCACCAAGGGGATTGGTGAGCAGTTCTTC	CASSSTKGIGEQFF	few	-	TRBV7-9	TRBJ2-1
TGTGCCAGCAGTCTATCTAGGTTTACAGATACGCAGTATTTT	CASSLSRFTDTQYF	-	-	TRBV28	TRBJ2-3
TGTGCCAGCAGTGAACTAGCGGGAGGAGAGACCCAGTACTTC	CASSELAGGETQYF	-	TRBD2	TRBV2	TRBJ2-5
TGCAGCGTTCCCGCTAGCGGGAGGGTCGAGCAGTACTTC	CSVPASGRVEQYF	-	TRBD2	TRBV29-1	TRBJ2-7
TGTGCCAGTAGTGGACAGATCTACAATGAGCAGTTCTTC	CASSGQIYNEQFF	few	-	TRBV19	TRBJ2-1
TGTGCCAGCAGTTCCGGGACAGGGGTGGGCGAAAAACTGTTTTTT	CASSSGTGVGEKLFF	few	TRBD1	TRBV27	TRBJ1-4
TGTGCCAGCAGGATGACTAGCGGGGACTACGAGCAGTACTTC	CASRMTSGDYEQYF	few	TRBD2	TRBV6-6	TRBJ2-7
TGTGCCAGCAGCCTCACGGGTGGTCGAGAGACCCAGTACTTC	CASSLTGGRETQYF	-	-	TRBV7-3	TRBJ2-5
TGTGCCAGCAGCGCGCAGGGACTAGCGGATTACAATGAGCAGTTCTTC	CASSAQGLADYNEQFF	-	TRBD2	TRBV9	TRBJ2-1
TGTGCCAGCAGTGGGACTAGCGGGAGTTCAAATGAGCAGTTCTTC	CASSGTSGSSNEQFF	many	TRBD2	TRBV6-1	TRBJ2-1
TGTGCCAGCAGTCCCTTTATGGACAGTCGCTACGAGCAGTACTTC	CASSPFMDSRYEQYF	-	-	TRBV27	TRBJ2-7
TGTGCCAGCAGCTTCGGACAGGGCCCCTACGAGCAGTACTTC	CASSFGQGPYEQYF	-	TRBD1	TRBV5-5	TRBJ2-7
TGTGCCAGCAGCCAAGCCGGGAGCTCCTACAATGAGCAGTTCTTC	CASSQAGSSYNEQFF	-	-	TRBV4-2	TRBJ2-1
TGTGCCAGCAGCCAGGCCCTGGATACGCAGTATTTT	CASSQALDTQYF	-	-	TRBV28	TRBJ2-3
TGTGCCAGCAGCTCGGACACTTACGAGCAGTACTTC	CASSSDTYEQYF	-	-	TRBV6-5	TRBJ2-7
TGTGCCAGCAGGGGGATAGGGGGCCCGGTCGGCGAGCAGTACTTC	CASRGIGGPVGEQYF	-	TRBD1	TRBV6-1	TRBJ2-7
TGTGCCAGCAGCTTAGGACAGGGCTACACCGGGGAGCTGTTTTTT	CASSLGQGYTGELFF	few	TRBD1	TRBV11-3	TRBJ2-2
TGTGCCAGCCTCCGGGTACCAGATACGCAGTATTTT	CASLRVPDTQYF	-	-	TRBV28	TRBJ2-3
TGTGCCAGCAGTGAAGCTAGCGGGTACTACGAGCAGTACTTC	CASSEASGYYEQYF	-	TRBD2	TRBV6-1	TRBJ2-7
TGTGCCAGCAGCGTCGACACACATCAGCCCCAGCATTTT	CASSVDTHQPQHF	-	-	TRBV6-1	TRBJ1-5
TGTGCCAGCAGCTTAGAAAGGGGGCGGGACTATGGCTACACCTTC	CASSLERGRDYGYTF	-	TRBD1	TRBV7-9	TRBJ1-2
TGTGCCTTGTCGACTAGCGGGCCCTCCTACGAGCAGTACTTC	CALSTSGPSYEQYF	-	TRBD2	TRBV30	TRBJ2-7
TGTGCCAGCAGTTTCCGTACTAGTTACTATGAGCAGTTCTTC	CASSFRTSYYEQFF	few	-	TRBV28	TRBJ2-1
TGTGCCAGCAGCTTAGGAGGGAGTCTCGGTGAAGCTTTCTTT	CASSLGGSLGEAFF	-	-	TRBV7-9	TRBJ1-1
TGCGCCAGCAAGAAGGGCAGTGCTCTTGGCGGGGAGACCCAGTACTTC	CASKKGSALGGETQYF	few	-	TRBV5-1	TRBJ2-5
TGTGCCATCAAAAGACAGATCGCGAACACCGGGGAGCTGTTTTTT	CAIKRQIANTGELFF	few	-	TRBV10-3	TRBJ2-2
TGTGCCAGCCTTAGCGGGAGCGGCACCGGGGAGCTGTTTTTT	CASLSGSGTGELFF	-	TRBD2	TRBV9	TRBJ2-2
TGTGCCAGCACCCCCGGGGATGGCTACACCTTC	CASTPGDGYTF	-	-	TRBV6-6	TRBJ1-2
TGTGCCAGCAGGGGCGGGAGTTTGTTCTTC	CASRGGSLFF	-	TRBD2	TRBV7-2	TRBJ2-1
TGTGCCTGGAGTTTAGAATACGAGCAGTACTTC	CAWSLEYEQYF	-	-	TRBV30	TRBJ2-7
TGTGCCAGCAGTTTACCTCCGGGGGATCAGCCCCAGCATTTT	CASSLPPGDQPQHF	few	-	TRBV28	TRBJ1-5
TGTGCCAGCAGCTTGGGACAGGGGGCTGAAAAACTGTTTTTT	CASSLGQGAEKLFF	-	TRBD1	TRBV11-1	TRBJ1-4
TGTGCCAGCAGTTCGACAGCTAACTATGGCTACACCTTC	CASSSTANYGYTF	-	-	TRBV27	TRBJ1-2